This is a list of T cell receptor beta chains from one sample in a study of OX40 agonist ivuxolimab in advanced cancers. Some clones are missing from TCRdb's copy, which holds only in-frame ones; the method was immunoSEQ multiplex PCR. Counted here are 73,000 or so clones, approximately 91% occurring once; the ten biggest clones make up over 0.75%. Sequenced material: CD4+ or CD8+ T cells sorted from blood, taken in a trial of the OX40 agonist ivuxolimab. The receptors originated from an adult with an advanced solid tumor such as melanoma, head and neck, liver or kidney cancer. CDR3s include the opening cysteine and the closing phenylalanine or tryptophan. A D gene is named only where the DNA matches it firmly. Rows may omit the clone size; those that give it use once, few, many or a size class.

CDR3 protein: CASKRGSNTEAFF
CDR3 DNA: TGTGCCAGCAAGAGGGGTTCGAACACTGAAGCTTTCTTT
clone size: once
CDR3 length: 13
D gene: NA
V gene: TRBV6-1
J gene: TRBJ1-1

CDR3 protein: CASSLGGYPEKLFF
CDR3 DNA: TGTGCCAGCAGTTTAGGGGGTTACCCCGAAAAACTGTTTTTT
clone size: NA
CDR3 length: 14
D gene: NA
V gene: TRBV28
J gene: TRBJ1-4

CDR3 protein: CASSLRGTSGVRTDTQYF
CDR3 DNA: TGTGCCAGCAGTTTAAGGGGGACTAGCGGGGTCCGTACAGATACGCAGTATTTT
clone size: once
CDR3 length: 18
D gene: TRBD2
V gene: TRBV27
J gene: TRBJ2-3

CDR3 protein: CASSVGPGQVGEKLFF
CDR3 DNA: TGTGCCAGCAGCGTAGGCCCCGGACAGGTCGGTGAAAAACTGTTTTTT
clone size: NA
CDR3 length: 16
D gene: TRBD1
V gene: TRBV9
J gene: TRBJ1-4

CDR3 protein: CASSPRGGNTEAFF
CDR3 DNA: TGTGCCAGCAGCCCCAGAGGGGGGAACACTGAAGCTTTCTTT
clone size: NA
CDR3 length: 14
D gene: NA
V gene: TRBV7-3
J gene: TRBJ1-1

CDR3 protein: CASSRSTGMNTEAFF
CDR3 DNA: TGTGCCAGCAGCCGGTCCACAGGGATGAACACTGAAGCTTTCTTT
clone size: NA
CDR3 length: 15
D gene: NA
V gene: TRBV5-8
J gene: TRBJ1-1

CDR3 protein: CAWKGVGNTIYF
CDR3 DNA: TGTGCCTGGAAAGGGGTGGGAAACACCATATATTTT
clone size: NA
CDR3 length: 12
D gene: NA
V gene: TRBV30
J gene: TRBJ1-3

CDR3 protein: CASSPPYGGSNTGELFF
CDR3 DNA: TGTGCCAGCAGCCCCCCCTATGGGGGATCGAACACCGGGGAGCTGTTTTTT
clone size: NA
CDR3 length: 17
D gene: NA
V gene: TRBV5-6
J gene: TRBJ2-2

CDR3 protein: CASTFGGAYEQYF
CDR3 DNA: TGTGCCAGCACCTTCGGGGGGGCCTACGAGCAGTACTTC
clone size: NA
CDR3 length: 13
D gene: TRBD2
V gene: TRBV28
J gene: TRBJ2-7

CDR3 protein: CASSEARGTNEKLFF
CDR3 DNA: TGTGCCAGCAGTGAAGCAAGGGGAACTAATGAAAAACTGTTTTTT
clone size: NA
CDR3 length: 15
D gene: NA
V gene: TRBV6-1
J gene: TRBJ1-4

CDR3 protein: CATSSSTSPGELFF
CDR3 DNA: TGTGCCACCAGCAGCTCTACTAGTCCCGGGGAGCTGTTTTTT
clone size: once
CDR3 length: 14
D gene: NA
V gene: TRBV15
J gene: TRBJ2-2

CDR3 protein: CASSFQGYGYTF
CDR3 DNA: TGTGCCAGCAGTTTTCAGGGCTATGGCTACACCTTC
clone size: NA
CDR3 length: 12
D gene: NA
V gene: TRBV28
J gene: TRBJ1-2

CDR3 protein: CASSPVQQGDWSGELFF
CDR3 DNA: TGTGCCAGCTCACCAGTACAACAGGGAGATTGGTCCGGGGAGCTGTTTTTT
clone size: NA
CDR3 length: 17
D gene: NA
V gene: TRBV18
J gene: TRBJ2-2

CDR3 protein: CASSLALDGKGGSNQPQHF
CDR3 DNA: TGTGCCAGCAGCTTGGCCCTAGACGGAAAGGGTGGTTCCAATCAGCCCCAGCATTTT
clone size: NA
CDR3 length: 19
D gene: NA
V gene: TRBV5-8
J gene: TRBJ1-5

CDR3 protein: CASSYSFWQGNEKLFF
CDR3 DNA: TGTGCCAGCAGTTACTCGTTTTGGCAGGGAAATGAAAAACTGTTTTTT
clone size: few
CDR3 length: 16
D gene: NA
V gene: TRBV6-5
J gene: TRBJ1-4

CDR3 protein: CASSLGGADSNQPQHF
CDR3 DNA: TGTGCCAGCAGCTTAGGGGGGGCCGATAGCAATCAGCCCCAGCATTTT
clone size: NA
CDR3 length: 16
D gene: NA
V gene: TRBV7-2
J gene: TRBJ1-5

CDR3 protein: CASSLRTDTEQYF
CDR3 DNA: TGCGCCAGCAGCCTAAGGACTGATACCGAGCAGTACTTC
clone size: NA
CDR3 length: 13
D gene: NA
V gene: TRBV5-1
J gene: TRBJ2-7

CDR3 protein: CSARQGQAFNYGYTF
CDR3 DNA: TGCAGCGCCCGACAGGGACAGGCTTTTAACTATGGCTACACCTTC
clone size: NA
CDR3 length: 15
D gene: TRBD1
V gene: TRBV29-1
J gene: TRBJ1-2

CDR3 protein: CASSIDRGGPQHF
CDR3 DNA: TGTGCCAGTAGTATAGATCGGGGAGGGCCCCAGCATTTT
clone size: NA
CDR3 length: 13
D gene: NA
V gene: TRBV19
J gene: TRBJ1-5

CDR3 protein: CSYRQGAAGNTIYF
CDR3 DNA: TGCAGCTATCGTCAGGGGGCGGCTGGAAACACCATATATTTT
clone size: NA
CDR3 length: 14
D gene: TRBD1
V gene: TRBV29-1
J gene: TRBJ1-3

CDR3 protein: CASSPDTGPQHF
CDR3 DNA: TGTGCCAGCTCACCGGATACAGGGCCCCAGCATTTT
clone size: NA
CDR3 length: 12
D gene: NA
V gene: TRBV18
J gene: TRBJ1-5

CDR3 protein: CASSYSGGTQYF
CDR3 DNA: TGTGCCAGCAGTTACTCAGGGGGTACGCAGTATTTT
clone size: NA
CDR3 length: 12
D gene: NA
V gene: TRBV6-5
J gene: TRBJ2-3

CDR3 protein: CASSPLNRGSNEKLFF
CDR3 DNA: TGTGCCAGCAGTCCCTTAAATAGGGGTAGTAATGAAAAACTGTTTTTT
clone size: NA
CDR3 length: 16
D gene: NA
V gene: TRBV27
J gene: TRBJ1-4

CDR3 protein: CASSPGQGRYNEQFF
CDR3 DNA: TGTGCCAGCAGCCCTGGACAGGGTCGGTACAATGAGCAGTTCTTC
clone size: NA
CDR3 length: 15
D gene: TRBD1
V gene: TRBV7-3
J gene: TRBJ2-1

CDR3 protein: CASSLAKGGRTFGEQYF
CDR3 DNA: TGTGCCAGCAGCTTGGCCAAAGGGGGACGGACCTTCGGTGAGCAGTACTTC
clone size: NA
CDR3 length: 17
D gene: NA
V gene: TRBV5-8
J gene: TRBJ2-7

CDR3 protein: CAISESDLKSEAFF
CDR3 DNA: TGTGCCATCAGTGAGTCGGATTTGAAGTCTGAAGCTTTCTTT
clone size: NA
CDR3 length: 14
D gene: NA
V gene: TRBV10-3
J gene: TRBJ1-1

CDR3 protein: CASSFTMSGTQYF
CDR3 DNA: TGTGCCAGCAGCTTCACTATGTCAGGGACCCAGTACTTC
clone size: NA
CDR3 length: 13
D gene: NA
V gene: TRBV7-3
J gene: TRBJ2-5

CDR3 protein: CAWSTISGTALGYTF
CDR3 DNA: TGTGCCTGGAGTACGATTTCCGGGACTGCTTTGGGCTACACCTTC
clone size: once
CDR3 length: 15
D gene: NA
V gene: TRBV30
J gene: TRBJ1-2

CDR3 protein: CTSSQGGSSNNEQFF
CDR3 DNA: TGCACCAGCAGCCAGGGCGGGAGTAGTAACAATGAGCAGTTCTTC
clone size: NA
CDR3 length: 15
D gene: NA
V gene: TRBV1
J gene: TRBJ2-1

CDR3 protein: CASSSHQRGVGDEQYF
CDR3 DNA: TGCGCCAGCAGCTCCCATCAGCGGGGGGTAGGCGACGAGCAGTACTTC
clone size: NA
CDR3 length: 16
D gene: TRBD2
V gene: TRBV4-1
J gene: TRBJ2-7

CDR3 protein: CASSSTTGGIGEQYF
CDR3 DNA: TGTGCCAGCAGCTCAACAACAGGGGGCATTGGCGAGCAGTACTTC
clone size: NA
CDR3 length: 15
D gene: TRBD1
V gene: TRBV11-3
J gene: TRBJ2-7

CDR3 protein: CASSSSLGGWKKLFF
CDR3 DNA: TGTGCCAGCAGCTCGTCCCTGGGGGGCTGGAAAAAACTGTTTTTT
clone size: NA
CDR3 length: 15
D gene: NA
V gene: TRBV7-2
J gene: TRBJ1-4

CDR3 protein: CAWAGDATNEKLFF
CDR3 DNA: TGTGCCTGGGCAGGGGACGCAACTAATGAAAAACTGTTTTTT
clone size: NA
CDR3 length: 14
D gene: NA
V gene: TRBV30
J gene: TRBJ1-4

CDR3 protein: CSVAAGTGTEAFF
CDR3 DNA: TGCAGCGTAGCCGCAGGGACGGGCACTGAAGCTTTCTTT
clone size: NA
CDR3 length: 13
D gene: NA
V gene: TRBV29-1
J gene: TRBJ1-1

CDR3 protein: CASSIRPPLQGNTEAFF
CDR3 DNA: TGTGCCAGTAGTATACGGCCTCCGCTTCAGGGGAACACTGAAGCTTTCTTT
clone size: NA
CDR3 length: 17
D gene: NA
V gene: TRBV19
J gene: TRBJ1-1

CDR3 protein: CASIFDWSQETQYF
CDR3 DNA: TGTGCCAGCATTTTCGATTGGTCCCAAGAGACCCAGTACTTC
clone size: NA
CDR3 length: 14
D gene: NA
V gene: TRBV2
J gene: TRBJ2-5

CDR3 protein: CASSLGEPNEQFF
CDR3 DNA: TGTGCCAGCAGCTTGGGAGAACCTAATGAGCAGTTCTTC
clone size: NA
CDR3 length: 13
D gene: NA
V gene: TRBV7-3
J gene: TRBJ2-1

CDR3 protein: CASSMGQPSSGNTIYF
CDR3 DNA: TGTGCCAGCAGCATGGGACAGCCTTCCTCTGGAAACACCATATATTTT
clone size: NA
CDR3 length: 16
D gene: TRBD1
V gene: TRBV11-3
J gene: TRBJ1-3

CDR3 protein: CASSKGGQVNTEAFF
CDR3 DNA: TGTGCCAGCAGCAAAGGGGGACAGGTGAACACTGAAGCTTTCTTT
clone size: NA
CDR3 length: 15
D gene: NA
V gene: TRBV21-1
J gene: TRBJ1-1

CDR3 protein: CATKAGTSLDEQYF
CDR3 DNA: TGTGCCACCAAGGCGGGGACTAGCCTCGACGAGCAGTACTTC
clone size: once
CDR3 length: 14
D gene: TRBD2
V gene: TRBV10-3
J gene: TRBJ2-7

CDR3 protein: CASSEGAGGNEKLFF
CDR3 DNA: TGTGCCAGCAGTGAAGGGGCCGGGGGAAATGAAAAACTGTTTTTT
clone size: NA
CDR3 length: 15
D gene: NA
V gene: TRBV2
J gene: TRBJ1-4

CDR3 protein: CASSTLAGGRVYNEQFF
CDR3 DNA: TGTGCCAGTAGTACCCTAGCGGGGGGGCGGGTCTACAATGAGCAGTTCTTC
clone size: NA
CDR3 length: 17
D gene: TRBD2
V gene: TRBV19
J gene: TRBJ2-1

CDR3 protein: CASSPELAGSYEQYF
CDR3 DNA: TGTGCCAGCAGCCCCGAGCTCGCGGGGTCCTACGAGCAGTACTTC
clone size: NA
CDR3 length: 15
D gene: NA
V gene: TRBV4-2
J gene: TRBJ2-7

CDR3 protein: CASSELGEQFF
CDR3 DNA: TGTGCCAGCAGTGAACTAGGTGAGCAGTTCTTC
clone size: NA
CDR3 length: 11
D gene: NA
V gene: TRBV2
J gene: TRBJ2-1

CDR3 protein: CASQRGGNTGELFF
CDR3 DNA: TGTGCCAGTCAGCGGGGCGGGAACACCGGGGAGCTGTTTTTT
clone size: once
CDR3 length: 14
D gene: TRBD2
V gene: TRBV27
J gene: TRBJ2-2

CDR3 protein: CASSPATGIGNTIYF
CDR3 DNA: TGTGCCAGCAGCCCCGCAACGGGGATCGGAAACACCATATATTTT
clone size: NA
CDR3 length: 15
D gene: NA
V gene: TRBV5-6
J gene: TRBJ1-3

CDR3 protein: CASSLGQF
CDR3 DNA: TGTGCCAGCAGCTTAGGACAGTTT
clone size: NA
CDR3 length: 8
D gene: NA
V gene: TRBV11-2
J gene: TRBJ1-1

CDR3 protein: CAISEKGTRGETQYF
CDR3 DNA: TGTGCCATCAGTGAGAAAGGGACTAGGGGGGAGACCCAGTACTTC
clone size: NA
CDR3 length: 15
D gene: TRBD2
V gene: TRBV10-3
J gene: TRBJ2-5

CDR3 protein: CASSSAGTGGREQYF
CDR3 DNA: TGTGCCAGCAGCTCAGCCGGGACAGGGGGACGCGAGCAGTACTTC
clone size: once
CDR3 length: 15
D gene: TRBD1
V gene: TRBV11-2
J gene: TRBJ2-7

CDR3 protein: CASSHGATIYF
CDR3 DNA: TGTGCCAGCAGCCATGGGGCCACCATATATTTT
clone size: NA
CDR3 length: 11
D gene: NA
V gene: TRBV5-6
J gene: TRBJ1-3

CDR3 protein: CASSLNVGAGETQYF
CDR3 DNA: TGCGCCAGCAGCTTGAACGTGGGAGCGGGGGAGACCCAGTACTTC
clone size: NA
CDR3 length: 15
D gene: TRBD2
V gene: TRBV5-1
J gene: TRBJ2-5

CDR3 protein: CASSNTGGWEEKLFF
CDR3 DNA: TGTGCCAGTAGTAATACAGGGGGTTGGGAGGAAAAACTGTTTTTT
clone size: NA
CDR3 length: 15
D gene: TRBD1
V gene: TRBV19
J gene: TRBJ1-4

CDR3 protein: CASSYSNFGDQPQHF
CDR3 DNA: TGTGCCAGCAGTTACTCGAATTTTGGGGACCAGCCCCAGCATTTT
clone size: NA
CDR3 length: 15
D gene: NA
V gene: TRBV6-5
J gene: TRBJ1-5

CDR3 protein: CASGLVGTGNTGELFF
CDR3 DNA: TGTGCTAGTGGTTTGGTAGGGACAGGGAACACCGGGGAGCTGTTTTTT
clone size: NA
CDR3 length: 16
D gene: TRBD1
V gene: TRBV12-5
J gene: TRBJ2-2

CDR3 protein: CASSTGIEETQYF
CDR3 DNA: TGTGCCAGTAGTACGGGGATAGAGGAGACCCAGTACTTC
clone size: NA
CDR3 length: 13
D gene: NA
V gene: TRBV19
J gene: TRBJ2-5